This is a list of T cell receptor beta chains from one sample in a study of post-analysis software for immune sequencing data. TCRdb analysed the PCR reads with MiXCR anew, one entry per CDR3 protein. In the table there are about 820,000 distinct CDR3 sequences, roughly half of which are singletons. The sequenced material came from blood. Every receptor here comes from a girl aged 5-17 years with multiple sclerosis. The CDR3 runs from the conserved cysteine through the conserved F or W. The D gene is left open where the match is weak. Size is stated for part of the rows, as once, few or many counts, or as a class when the clone is expanded.

clone_size	j_call	v_call	d_call	cdr3_nt	cdr3_aa
once	TRBJ1-5	TRBV3-1	TRBD1	TGTGCCAGCAGCCCCGGACAGGGCTCACATCAGCCCCAGCATTTT	CASSPGQGSHQPQHF
-	TRBJ1-2	TRBV3-1	-	TGTGCCAGCAGCCAAGTATGGAGCAACCCCTCCACCTTC	CASSQVWSNPSTF
-	TRBJ2-5	TRBV20-1	TRBD1	TGCAGTGCTAGACGGGACAGAAGGGAGACCCAGTACTTC	CSARRDRRETQYF
once	TRBJ2-7	TRBV7-8	TRBD2	TGTGCCAGCAGCTTAGCGCTGGGACTAGCGGGGGGGCGGAGCTCCTACGAGCAGTACTTC	CASSLALGLAGGRSSYEQYF
-	TRBJ2-1	TRBV20-1	TRBD2	TGCAGTGCGACAATGGGACTAGCGATACACAATGAGCAGTTCTTC	CSATMGLAIHNEQFF
-	TRBJ2-7	TRBV6-5	TRBD1	TGTGCCAGCAGCCTCCGGGACAGGGGGCTCTCCCACGAGCAGTACTTC	CASSLRDRGLSHEQYF
-	TRBJ1-1	TRBV30	TRBD1	TGTGCCTGGAGGGTAGACAGGGAGGACACTGAAGCTTTCTTT	CAWRVDREDTEAFF
few	TRBJ2-5	TRBV7-9	TRBD2	TGTGCCAGCACCCGATTAGCGGGAGTGGTGGCGGAGACCCAGTACTTC	CASTRLAGVVAETQYF
-	TRBJ1-1	TRBV12-5	-	TGTGCTAGTGGGAGGACTGAAGCTTTCTTT	CASGRTEAFF
few	TRBJ2-7	TRBV5-1	-	TGCGCCAGCAGCTCGTGGACGGGCTCCTACGAGCAGTACTTC	CASSSWTGSYEQYF